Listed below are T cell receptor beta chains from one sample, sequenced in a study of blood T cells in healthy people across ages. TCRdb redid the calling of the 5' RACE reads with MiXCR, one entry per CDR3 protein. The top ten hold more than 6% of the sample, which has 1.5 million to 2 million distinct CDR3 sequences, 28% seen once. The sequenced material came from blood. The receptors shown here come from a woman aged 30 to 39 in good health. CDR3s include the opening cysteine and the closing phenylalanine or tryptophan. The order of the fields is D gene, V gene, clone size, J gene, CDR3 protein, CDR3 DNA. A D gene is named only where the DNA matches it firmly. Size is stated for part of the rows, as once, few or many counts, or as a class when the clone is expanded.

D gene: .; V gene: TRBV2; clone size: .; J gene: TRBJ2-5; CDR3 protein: CASSQAVRMETQYF; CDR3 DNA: TGTGCCAGCAGTCAAGCGGTGAGAATGGAGACCCAGTACTTC
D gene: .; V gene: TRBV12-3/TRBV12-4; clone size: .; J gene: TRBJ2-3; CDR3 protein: CASSFSDVRVDTQYF; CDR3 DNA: TGTGCCAGCAGCTTTTCCGACGTGCGGGTAGATACGCAGTATTTT
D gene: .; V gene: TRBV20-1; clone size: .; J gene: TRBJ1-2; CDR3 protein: CSASLRGIGDGYTF; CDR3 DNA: TGCAGTGCTAGCCTTCGGGGCATTGGGGATGGCTACACCTTC
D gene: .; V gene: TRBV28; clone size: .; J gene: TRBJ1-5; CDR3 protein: CVSSLNIQPQHF; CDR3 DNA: TGTGTCAGCAGTTTAAATATTCAGCCCCAGCATTTT
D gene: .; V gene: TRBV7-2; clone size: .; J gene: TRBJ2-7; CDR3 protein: CASSPPGVRDYEQYF; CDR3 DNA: TGTGCCAGCAGCCCACCCGGAGTGCGGGACTACGAGCAGTACTTC
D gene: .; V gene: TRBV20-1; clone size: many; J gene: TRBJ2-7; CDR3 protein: CSADMGAPYEQYF; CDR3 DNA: TGCAGTGCCGACATGGGGGCTCCCTACGAGCAGTACTTC
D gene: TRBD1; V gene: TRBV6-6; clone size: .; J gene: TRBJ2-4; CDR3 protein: CASKSTGRKNIQYF; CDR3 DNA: TGTGCCAGCAAATCGACAGGGCGGAAAAACATTCAGTACTTC
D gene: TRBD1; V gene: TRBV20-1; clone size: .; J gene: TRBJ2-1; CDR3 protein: CSARSGTGAYNVQFF; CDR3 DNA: TGCAGTGCTAGATCCGGGACAGGGGCCTACAATGTGCAGTTCTTC
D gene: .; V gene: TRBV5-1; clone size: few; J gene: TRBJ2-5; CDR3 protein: CASSLVGETYELYF; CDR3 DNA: TGCGCCAGCAGCTTGGTTGGGGAAACCTACGAGCTGTACTTC
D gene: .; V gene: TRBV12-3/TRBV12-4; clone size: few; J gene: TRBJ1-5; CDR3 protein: CASSLDRLANQPQHF; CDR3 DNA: TGTGCCAGCAGTTTGGATCGGTTAGCCAATCAGCCCCAGCATTTT